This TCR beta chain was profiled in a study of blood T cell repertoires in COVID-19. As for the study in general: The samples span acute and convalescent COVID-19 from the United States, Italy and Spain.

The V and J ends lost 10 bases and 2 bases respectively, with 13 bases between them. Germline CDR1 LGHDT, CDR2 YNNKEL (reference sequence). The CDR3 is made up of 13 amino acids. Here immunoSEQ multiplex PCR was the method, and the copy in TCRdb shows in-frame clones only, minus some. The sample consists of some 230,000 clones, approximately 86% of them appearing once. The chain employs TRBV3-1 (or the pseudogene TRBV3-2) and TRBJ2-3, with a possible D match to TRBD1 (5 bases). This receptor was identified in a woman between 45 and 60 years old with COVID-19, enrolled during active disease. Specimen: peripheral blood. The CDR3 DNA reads TGTGCCACCGACCAGGGTGACACAGATACGCAGTATTTT. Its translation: CATDQGDTDTQYF.